The entry below describes one T cell receptor (beta chain). The data were obtained in a study of blood T cell repertoires in COVID-19. Across the whole study: There were acute and convalescent COVID-19 samples, and they came from the United States, Italy and Spain. PBMCs, B-cell-depleted T cells, or T cells were the source of the cDNA or gDNA that made up the material.

Trimming removed 1 base at V and 5 bases at J, with 12 bases between. The germline CDR1 and CDR2 sequences are SNHLY and FYNNEI. The CDR3 extends over 15 amino acids. Source study methods: Amplifying reference gene primers gave estimates of nucleated cell counts. Profiling relied on immunoSEQ multiplex PCR, and the TCRdb table lists in-frame clones only, not all of them. V and J calls and clone size come straight from that table; D and trimming were deduced from the DNA. The sample lists a few hundred thousand clones, about 90% occurring once. The chain joins TRBV2 to TRBJ2-1, with a tentative D call TRBD2 (7 bases). The source material was PBMCs or T cells enriched from blood (not recorded which). This clonotype was obtained from a woman younger than 45 who had recovered from COVID-19. Here the CDR3 DNA reads TGTGCCAGCAGTGAAGAGGGGGGGTCCAACAATGAGCAGTTCTTC. It encodes CASSEEGGSNNEQFF.